This T cell receptor (beta chain) was sequenced during a study of T-cell reconstitution after alpha-beta-depleted transplantation in children. This clonotype was seen a few times. Preparation of the TCRbeta library was carried out with unique molecular identifiers. A single record per CDR3 protein comes from TCRdb applying MiXCR to the PCR reads. The sample has 490,000 or so distinct CDR3 sequences; under 15% are singletons. In germline, CDR1 is MDHEN, CDR2 SYDVKM. This CDR3 has 13 amino acids. V dropped 8 bases and J dropped 5; count of bases not matched to a gene: 5. The clonotype originates from a human donor who donated a stem cell graft to a child with combined immunodeficiency. The sequences come from PBMCs from the stem cell graft donor, collected from the stem cell graft. V is TRBV28 and J is TRBJ2-1; 8 nucleotides agree with TRBD1. The CDR3, as DNA: TGTGCCAGCGAGGGGACAGGACACAATGAGCAGTTCTTC. It yields the protein CASEGTGHNEQFF.